The 29 T cell receptor beta chains below all came from one sample that was sequenced in a study of T cell changes during pregnancy in multiple sclerosis (dated by TCRdb to the late 2010s). The library was generated by the immunoSEQ multiplex PCR assay. Drawn from immuneACCESS, this table holds only the in-frame rearrangements with V and J called that TCRdb kept. Clones are partly lost; checked studies trace under half to an unresolved V gene and leave the rest unexplained. The sample includes about 11,000 clones, with approximately 90% observed a single time. The ten most abundant clones make up approximately 5.1% of the sample. The sample in question was CD8+ T cells from peripheral blood mononuclear cells, obtained in the first trimester of pregnancy. These receptors were obtained from a female donor in good health, enrolled as a control in a pregnancy study.

The chain is built from TRBV5-6 and TRBJ1-1, with D unresolved. This CDR3 region has 12 residues. V lost 3 bases and J 8 bases, leaving 11 bases between the germline ends. The germline V gene has CDR1 SGHDT and CDR2 YYEEEE. The chain's CDR3 is CASSSGVGEAFF. The CDR3 DNA reads TGTGCCAGCAGCTCGGGAGTGGGGGAAGCTTTCTTT. The full variable domain, rest sourced from reference TRBV5-6 and TRBJ1-1, is DAGVTQSPTHLIKTRGQQVTLRCSPKSGHDTVSWYQQALGQGPQFIFQYYEEEERQRGNFPDRFSGHQFPNYSSELNVNALLLGDSALYLCASSSGVGEAFFGQGTRLTVV.

As DNA, the CDR3 is TGTGCCAGCAGCGACTGGACAGGGCCGCACGGGGAGCTGTTTTTT. It yields the protein CASSDWTGPHGELFF. This chain joins TRBV11-2 and TRBJ2-2; 8 nucleotides align to TRBD1. Germline V gene data show CDR1 as SGHAT and CDR2 as FQNNGV. V shed 5 bases, J shed 7 bases, and the junction held 9 bases outside the gene matches. The CDR3 consists of 15 residues.

V usage is TRBV5-6 and J usage is TRBJ1-2, with 7 bases identical to TRBD1. The CDR3 sequence is 15 residues long. The V gene end was trimmed by 3 bases and the J gene end by 1 base; junction bases not matched to a gene: 6. Per germline, CDR1 SGHDT and CDR2 YYEEEE. The CDR3 nucleotides are TGTGCCAGCAGCTATGGGACAGACAATAACTATGGCTACACCTTC. Encoded protein: CASSYGTDNNYGYTF.

This clone appeared once. V is TRBV30 and J is TRBJ1-2, with D unclear. The CDR3 consists of 11 residues. The germline gives CDR1 GTSNPN, CDR2 SVGIG (reference sequence). Trimming took 0 bases from V and 8 from J, leaving 7 bases between them. The CDR3 DNA follows: TGTGCCTGGAGTGTAGCCCGGGGCTACACCTTC. Residues: CAWSVARGYTF.

The rearrangement links TRBV7-2 to TRBJ2-7, with a weak D call TRBD2 (5 bases). CDR3 length: 14 amino acids. V shed 0 bases and J shed 4 bases, with 10 bases lying between them. Germline CDR1 reads SGHTA; CDR2 reads FQGNSA. CDR3 sequence: CASSLAREGYEQYF. The CDR3 DNA is TGTGCCAGCAGCTTAGCCCGGGAAGGGTACGAGCAGTACTTC. The full variable domain, completed using reference TRBV7-2 and TRBJ2-7, is GAGVSQSPSNKVTEKGKDVELRCDPISGHTALYWYRQSLGQGLEFLIYFQGNSAPDKSGLPSDRFSAERTGGSVSTLTIQRTQQEDSAVYLCASSLAREGYEQYFGPGTRLTVT.

This clone showed up just once. This chain uses TRBV10-1 with TRBJ1-4; a weak D match, TRBD1 (5 bases). The germline V gene encodes CDR1 WNHNN and CDR2 SYGVQD (reference sequence). V was cut by 7 bases and J by 7 bases, with 13 bases left in between. The CDR3 loop spans 13 amino acids. DNA of the CDR3: TGCGCCAGCAAGGCGGGGGATGGTGAAAAACTGTTTTTT. It yields the protein CASKAGDGEKLFF.

DNA for the CDR3: TGTGCCAGCAGCCAAGCATGGGCTAGCGGGGGGGCCGGATCTAGCACAGATACGCAGTATTTT. It translates to CASSQAWASGGAGSSTDTQYF. V gene TRBV4-2 combines with J gene TRBJ2-3, with 12 bases lining up with TRBD2. Unmatched junction bases numbered 14, after V lost 1 base and J lost 0 bases. The CDR3 runs 21 residues. Germline CDR1 reads LGHNA; CDR2 reads YNFKEQ.

The CDR3 nucleotides read TGTGCCAGCAGCTTAAACCCCGGGACAGGCTACACAGATACGCAGTATTTT. Translating it yields CASSLNPGTGYTDTQYF. This chain uses TRBV13 with TRBJ2-3; TRBD1 matches 8 bases. J was trimmed by 2 bases and V by 2 bases; bases with no gene match: 9. The CDR3 contains 17 residues. The germline V gene encodes CDR1 PRHDT and CDR2 FYEKMQ (reference sequence).

The DNA of the CDR3 is TGTGCCAGCAGCCTCGGAGACGGGACATTAGGATCCTACGAGCAGTACTTC. Amino acid sequence: CASSLGDGTLGSYEQYF. This sequence joins TRBV11-3 and TRBJ2-7; possibly TRBD1 for D (6 bases). The CDR3 consists of 17 residues. Germline V gene data show CDR1 as SGHNT and CDR2 as YENEEA. The ends were cut back, 5 bases at V and 1 base at J, with 21 bases in the middle. The full variable domain, rest sourced from reference TRBV11-3 and TRBJ2-7, is EAGVVQSPRYKIIEKKQPVAFWCNPISGHNTLYWYLQNLGQGPELLIRYENEEAVDDSQLPKDRFSAERLKGVDSTLKIQPAELGDSAVYLCASSLGDGTLGSYEQYFGPGTRLTVT.

The gene calls are TRBV4-2 and TRBJ1-1; D is possibly TRBD1 (5 bases). This CDR3 region has 15 residues. Germline CDR1 reads LGHNA; CDR2 reads YNFKEQ. V was shortened by 4 bases and J by 1 base, with 13 bases between the two germline ends. The CDR3 sequence is CASSPTTGGNTEAFF. DNA of the CDR3: TGTGCCAGCAGCCCAACAACGGGGGGGAACACTGAAGCTTTCTTT.

This chain connects TRBV10-1 to TRBJ2-1, with TRBD1 matching over 7 bases. Trimming at V came to 6 bases and at J to 2 bases, leaving 7 bases not matched to a gene. Germline CDR1 reads WNHNN; CDR2 reads SYGVQD (reference sequence). The CDR3 totals 15 residues. The CDR3 loop is CASRATGWTYNEQFF. The CDR3 bases are TGCGCCAGCAGAGCGACAGGGTGGACCTACAATGAGCAGTTCTTC.

The chain has TRBV7-9 and TRBJ2-5; D is possibly TRBD2 (7 bases). This CDR3 has 12 residues. The germline CDR1 and CDR2 sequences are SEHNR and FQNEAQ (reference sequence). V lost 5 bases and J lost 7, with 11 bases in between. The CDR3 nucleotides are TGTGCCAGCAGCCAAGGGGGGGCGACCCAGTACTTC. Protein: CASSQGGATQYF.

The chain has TRBV30 and TRBJ1-2, with D hard to call. The CDR3 loop spans 11 amino acids. Germline CDR1 GTSNPN, CDR2 SVGIG (reference sequence). Trimming took off 4 bases at V and 0 bases at J, with 3 bases between the two ends. The CDR3 sequence is CAWTANYGYTF. The CDR3 DNA sequence: TGTGCCTGGACAGCTAACTATGGCTACACCTTC. Full variable domain (missing parts from reference TRBV30 and TRBJ1-2): SQTIHQWPATLVQPVGSPLSLECTVEGTSNPNLYWYRQAAGRGLQLLFYSVGIGQISSEVPQNLSASRPQDRQFILSSKKLLLSDSGFYLCAWTANYGYTFGSGTRLTVV.

This clone has just a few counts. This chain uses TRBV7-2 with TRBJ2-7; D is unresolved. V lost 1 base and J 1 base, leaving 5 bases between the germline ends. Germline assignment: CDR1 SGHTA and CDR2 FQGNSA. The CDR3 has 13 amino acids. The CDR3 loop is CASSLGPSYEQYF. CDR3 DNA sequence: TGTGCCAGCAGCTTAGGGCCATCCTACGAGCAGTACTTC.

The gene calls are TRBV6-5 and TRBJ1-1, with unresolved D. Per the germline V gene, CDR1 is MNHEY and CDR2 is SVGAGI. The CDR3 length is 14 residues. V was pared by 8 bases and J by 0 bases, with 13 bases between. CDR3: CASFQEEVNTEAFF. CDR3 in DNA: TGTGCCAGCTTCCAAGAAGAGGTGAACACTGAAGCTTTCTTT.

In this sample, this clone turned up once. V usage is TRBV9 and J usage is TRBJ1-2; D is perhaps TRBD1 (6 bases). The V gene lost 3 bases and the J gene lost 7 bases, with 16 bases spanning the gap. This CDR3 comprises 14 residues. The germline V gene encodes CDR1 SGDLS and CDR2 YYNGEE. CDR3 DNA sequence: TGTGCCAGCAGCGGAAACAACAGGGCCGGTGGCTACACCTTC. This codes for CASSGNNRAGGYTF.

The rearrangement joins TRBV4-1 to TRBJ2-7, with 7 bases fitting TRBD2. Trimming at V came to 0 bases and at J to 0 bases, leaving 11 bases not matched to a gene. The CDR3 totals 18 residues. Per germline, CDR1 MGHRA and CDR2 YSYEKL. This chain's CDR3 is CASSQEDPGLGNSYEQYF. The CDR3 nucleotides are TGCGCCAGCAGCCAAGAAGACCCTGGACTAGGCAACTCCTACGAGCAGTACTTC.

This chain uses TRBV13 with TRBJ1-2; D is unclear. V dropped 0 bases and J dropped 0 bases, with 14 bases sitting between them. Germline assignment: CDR1 PRHDT and CDR2 FYEKMQ (reference sequence). The CDR3 totals 17 residues. As DNA, the CDR3 is TGTGCCAGCAGCTTAGGCGGGATGGCTTATGCTAACTATGGCTACACCTTC. Encoded protein: CASSLGGMAYANYGYTF.

As concerns this clone: Germline and junction disagree at one end, which may indicate a read error. The chain uses TRBV7-7 and TRBJ2-5, with TRBD2 matching 10 bases. This CDR3 is built from 15 residues. The germline V gene has CDR1 SSHAT and CDR2 FNYEAQ (reference sequence). The CDR3 protein is CASSDSGGIQETQYF. DNA of the CDR3: TGTGCTAGCAGTGATAGCGGGGGGATCCAAGAGACCCAGTACTTC.

The rearrangement uses TRBV7-8 and TRBJ2-7; D possibly corresponds to TRBD2 (5 bases). The CDR3 consists of 16 residues. Germline assignment: CDR1 SGHVS and CDR2 FQNEAQ. The V end lost 7 bases, the J end lost 2 bases, and 21 bases lay between the germline ends. This chain's CDR3 is CASIEGLAAITYEQYF. CDR3 nucleotide sequence: TGTGCCAGCATCGAGGGCTTGGCAGCGATAACCTACGAGCAGTACTTC.

The table lists this clone with a count of one. This chain connects TRBV13 to TRBJ2-1; possibly TRBD2 for D (5 bases). The CDR3 is 14 amino acids. Trimming took off 6 bases at V and 5 bases at J, with 14 bases between the two ends. Per the germline V gene, CDR1 is PRHDT and CDR2 is FYEKMQ (reference sequence). Here the CDR3 reads CASRMRRVHNEQFF. The CDR3 DNA reads TGTGCCAGCAGGATGCGGCGGGTGCACAATGAGCAGTTCTTC.

The rearrangement joins TRBV27 to TRBJ2-5, with 12 bases aligning to TRBD2. CDR1 is MNHEY and CDR2 is SMNVEV in the germline V gene (reference sequence). CDR3 length: 18 residues. V lost 5 bases and J lost 0; bases outside the gene matches: 10. This CDR3 reads CASSLRLAGAAYQETQYF. CDR3 DNA: TGTGCCAGCAGTCTCCGACTAGCGGGGGCCGCGTACCAAGAGACCCAGTACTTC.

The chain combines TRBV4-3 with TRBJ1-2; D remains unclear. The V gene's germline CDR1 is LGHNA and CDR2 YSLEER. V lost 4 bases and J 1 base, leaving 10 bases between the germline ends. The CDR3 has 14 amino acids. The CDR3 DNA follows: TGCGCCAGCAGCCCCCGCGAGATTAACTATGGCTACACCTTC. It yields the protein CASSPREINYGYTF.

V gene TRBV19 combines with J gene TRBJ1-2; 7 bases map to TRBD1. V lost 3 bases and J lost 8; bases outside the gene matches: 9. The CDR3 is 14 residues long. The V gene's germline CDR1 is LNHDA and CDR2 SQIVND (reference sequence). The CDR3 region is CASSMARQGGGYTF. The CDR3 nucleotides are TGTGCCAGTAGTATGGCCCGACAGGGTGGAGGCTACACCTTC.

The chain employs TRBV7-9 and TRBJ1-2; D not resolved. V was shortened by 6 bases and J by 7 bases, with 21 bases between the two germline ends. CDR1 and CDR2 (germline): SEHNR, FQNEAQ (reference sequence). The CDR3 runs 15 residues. CDR3 loop: CASSPRDGVIFGYTF. The DNA for the CDR3 is TGTGCCAGCAGTCCCCGGGATGGGGTTATCTTTGGCTACACCTTC. Filled out from reference TRBV7-9 and TRBJ1-2, the complete variable domain reads DTGVSQNPRHKITKRGQNVTFRCDPISEHNRLYWYRQTLGQGPEFLTYFQNEAQLEKSRLLSDRFSAERPKGSFSTLEIQRTEQGDSAMYLCASSPRDGVIFGYTFGSGTRLTVV.

This clone has only one observation. The chain combines TRBV4-1 with TRBJ1-6; tentatively, D is TRBD1 (6 bases). V was trimmed by 3 bases and J by 6 bases, leaving 9 bases between them. CDR1 and CDR2 from the germline V gene are MGHRA and YSYEKL. The CDR3 is 14 amino acids. The CDR3 DNA is TGCGCCAGCAGCCAGACAGGCGGTAATTCACCCCTCCACTTT. Amino acids: CASSQTGGNSPLHF.

V usage is TRBV5-6 and J usage is TRBJ1-2, with 7 bases that match TRBD1. The CDR3 contains 13 residues. V shed 7 bases, J shed 5 bases, and the junction held 8 bases outside the gene matches. Germline lookup yields CDR1 SGHDT and CDR2 YYEEEE. The CDR3 sequence: CASSGTASYGYTF. The CDR3 DNA sequence: TGTGCCAGCTCCGGGACAGCGTCTTATGGCTACACCTTC. The full variable domain, rest sourced from reference TRBV5-6 and TRBJ1-2, is DAGVTQSPTHLIKTRGQQVTLRCSPKSGHDTVSWYQQALGQGPQFIFQYYEEEERQRGNFPDRFSGHQFPNYSSELNVNALLLGDSALYLCASSGTASYGYTFGSGTRLTVV.

The J gene is TRBJ2-1, the V gene TRBV9; TRBD2 aligns across 7 bases. V gave up 0 bases and J gave up 4 bases; unmatched junction bases: 4. The V gene's germline CDR1 is SGDLS and CDR2 YYNGEE. The CDR3 loop spans 15 amino acids. The CDR3 sequence is CASSVVSGDYNEQFF. In DNA form, the CDR3 reads TGTGCCAGCAGCGTAGTAAGCGGGGATTACAATGAGCAGTTCTTC.

The V and J genes are TRBV7-8 and TRBJ1-1, with D perhaps TRBD1 (5 bases). Germline V gives CDR1 SGHVS, CDR2 FQNEAQ. The CDR3 extends over 16 amino acids. Trimming shortened V by 4 bases and J by 1 base, and 16 bases separated the two germline ends. Here the CDR3 DNA reads TGTGCCAGCAGCTCCACGGACAAAAACTGGAACACTGAAGCTTTCTTT. This translates into CASSSTDKNWNTEAFF.